This is a list of T cell receptor beta chains from one sample in a study of blood T cell repertoires in COVID-19. Assay: immunoSEQ multiplex PCR; the TCRdb copy retains only in-frame clones and omits some. The table lists 80,000 or so clones, 70% to 90% of them singletons. Specimen: peripheral blood. These receptors were collected from a man between 60 and 75 years old with COVID-19, enrolled during active disease. CDR3s include the opening cysteine and the closing phenylalanine or tryptophan. The order of the fields is J gene, clone size, V gene, D gene, CDR3 DNA, CDR3 protein. A D gene is named only where the DNA matches it firmly. Some rows mark clone size as missing; the rest say once, few, many or name a class of expanded clone.

>TRBJ2-1|.|TRBV7-9|.
TGTGCCAGCAGCTTAATGAATGCAGGTTACGTGAACTACAATGAGCAGTTCTTC
CASSLMNAGYVNYNEQFF
>TRBJ1-6|once|TRBV5-5|TRBD1
TGTGCCAGCAGCTCCGGGACAGGGGGCAGTAATTCACCCCTCCACTTT
CASSSGTGGSNSPLHF
>TRBJ1-1|.|TRBV6-6|TRBD1
TGTGCCAGCAGTCCAGACGACAGGGGGAGAGTTAACACTGAAGCTTTCTTT
CASSPDDRGRVNTEAFF
>TRBJ2-1|.|TRBV9|TRBD2
TGTGCCAGCAGCGTACCCCTAGCGGGAGTGAGGGCGAATGAGCAGTTCTTC
CASSVPLAGVRANEQFF
>TRBJ1-1|.|TRBV30|.
TGTGCCTGGAGTAGATCCCACGGGGGTAAACCTGAAGCTTTCTTT
CAWSRSHGGKPEAFF
>TRBJ1-1|.|TRBV6-2/TRBV6-3|.
TGTGCCAGCAGCCCGGGACATTACACTGAAGCTTTCTTT
CASSPGHYTEAFF
>TRBJ1-2|.|TRBV7-9|TRBD1
TGTGCCAGCAGCCCAAGACAGGGCTTGAGTGGCTACACCTTC
CASSPRQGLSGYTF
>TRBJ1-2|.|TRBV7-3|.
TGTGCCAGCAGCTTAGGTGTACAGGGCAGTGGCTACACCTTC
CASSLGVQGSGYTF
>TRBJ1-2|once|TRBV7-2|TRBD1
TGTGCCAGCAGCTCGGACAGGGGAGATGGCTACACCTTC
CASSSDRGDGYTF
>TRBJ1-1|.|TRBV28|.
TGTGCCAGCACCGCCACAGGGCCGACTAGCGGGACTGAAGCTTTCTTT
CASTATGPTSGTEAFF
>TRBJ1-2|.|TRBV10-3|TRBD1
TGTGCCACCGAAGGGACAGCAACTAACTATGGCTACACCTTC
CATEGTATNYGYTF
>TRBJ1-3|once|TRBV4-1|TRBD1
TGCGCCAGCAGCCAAGGCTTCAGGGGGCGAACAGGAAACACCATATATTTT
CASSQGFRGRTGNTIYF
>TRBJ2-7|.|TRBV27|.
TGTGCCAGCAGTCCGCCACACAGGGAAGGTCACGAGCAGTACTTC
CASSPPHREGHEQYF
>TRBJ2-5|.|TRBV11-3|.
TGTGCCAGCAGCCTGGACAGTAACCAAGAGACCCAGTACTTC
CASSLDSNQETQYF
>TRBJ2-2|.|TRBV19|TRBD1
TGTGCCAGTAGTACCCGTATATGGACAGGGACCGGGGAGCTGTTTTTT
CASSTRIWTGTGELFF
>TRBJ1-2|.|TRBV7-9|TRBD1
TGTGCCAGCAGCTCTGGGACAGCGGCCCCCGTTAGTCGTGGCTACACCTTC
CASSSGTAAPVSRGYTF
>TRBJ2-2|.|TRBV7-9|.
TGTGCCAGCAGCTTGAGGGGGGGCGACACCGGGGAGCTGTTTTTT
CASSLRGGDTGELFF
>TRBJ2-7|.|TRBV9|TRBD1
TGTGCCAGCAGCGGGGGACAGGGGACGTACTCCTACGAGCAGTACTTC
CASSGGQGTYSYEQYF
>TRBJ2-7|once|TRBV11-2|.
TGTGCCAGCACCCTGGACAGAGGATACGAGCAGTACTTC
CASTLDRGYEQYF
>TRBJ1-1|once|TRBV7-9|.
TGTGCCAACGAAGAAGCGGGGCGATTCACTGAAGCTTTCTTT
CANEEAGRFTEAFF
>TRBJ2-1|.|TRBV7-6|.
TGTGCCAGCAGCTTTCTCGATACAGGGCAAGTCAATGAGCAGTTCTTC
CASSFLDTGQVNEQFF
>TRBJ2-1|.|TRBV21-1|.
TGTGCCAGCAGCAATGGGACAGGGTTCAATGAGCAGTTCTTC
CASSNGTGFNEQFF
>TRBJ2-2|.|TRBV11-2|.
TGTGCCAGCAGCTTAGGGCTGGACACCGGGGAGCTGTTTTTT
CASSLGLDTGELFF
>TRBJ1-4|few|TRBV19|TRBD1
TGTGCCAGTAGCGTACAGGGGGCGGTTGAAAAACTGTTTTTT
CASSVQGAVEKLFF
>TRBJ2-7|.|TRBV19|.
TGTGCCAGTATGAATACAGAGCCCCCCTACGAGCAGTACTTC
CASMNTEPPYEQYF
>TRBJ2-7|.|TRBV18|TRBD1
TGTGCCAGCTCATGGGGACAGGGACGATCTGGGGAGCAGTACTTC
CASSWGQGRSGEQYF
>TRBJ2-7|once|TRBV29-1|.
TGCAGCGTTGAAGCGGTTGCGGGGAACGAGCAGTACTTC
CSVEAVAGNEQYF
>TRBJ1-6|.|TRBV11-2|TRBD1
TGTGCCAGCAGCCTCAATCCAGGGGGAAATAATTCACCCCTCCACTTT
CASSLNPGGNNSPLHF
>TRBJ1-2|.|TRBV29-1|.
TGCAGCGTCCATAACAGGGTAGTGGACTATGGCTACACCTTC
CSVHNRVVDYGYTF
>TRBJ2-1|.|TRBV5-1|TRBD2
TGCGCCAGCAGCTCAACTAGCGGGGCTTGGAATGAGCAGTTCTTC
CASSSTSGAWNEQFF
>TRBJ2-5|.|TRBV7-9|TRBD1
TGTGCCAGCAGCCCTACCGGACAGGCTCAAGAGACCCAGTACTTC
CASSPTGQAQETQYF
>TRBJ2-3|once|TRBV7-9|TRBD1
TGTGCCAGCAGCTTAATCCAGGGGGCGAAAGATACGCAGTATTTT
CASSLIQGAKDTQYF
>TRBJ1-2|.|TRBV29-1|TRBD1
TGCAGCATAGGACAGGATGGCTACACCTTC
CSIGQDGYTF
>TRBJ2-6|.|TRBV2|.
TGTGCCAGCGAGGGGGACTCTGGGGCCAACGTCCTGACTTTC
CASEGDSGANVLTF
>TRBJ1-2|.|TRBV3-1/TRBV3-2|.
TGTGCCAGCAGCTCCCCGGGACAAGTCTATGGCTACACCTTC
CASSSPGQVYGYTF